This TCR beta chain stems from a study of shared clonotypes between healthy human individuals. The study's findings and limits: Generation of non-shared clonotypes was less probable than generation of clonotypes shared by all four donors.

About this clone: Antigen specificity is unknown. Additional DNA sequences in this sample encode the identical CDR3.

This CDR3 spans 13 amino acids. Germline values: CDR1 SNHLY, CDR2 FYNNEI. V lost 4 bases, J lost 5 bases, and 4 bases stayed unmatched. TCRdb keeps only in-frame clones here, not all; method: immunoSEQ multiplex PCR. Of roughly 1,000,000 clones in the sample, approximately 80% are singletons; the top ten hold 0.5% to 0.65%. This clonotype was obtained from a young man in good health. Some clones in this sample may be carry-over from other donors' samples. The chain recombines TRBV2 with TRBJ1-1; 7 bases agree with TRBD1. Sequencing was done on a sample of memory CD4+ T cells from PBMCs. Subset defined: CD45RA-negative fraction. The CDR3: CASSVGGRTEAFF. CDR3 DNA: TGTGCCAGCAGTGTAGGGGGCCGGACTGAAGCTTTCTTT.